This TCR beta chain stems from a study of beta chain features in type 1 diabetes (dated by TCRdb to 2017 to 2018). With regard to the full study: Mean age, gender distribution, total cell number and subset yield were not different between patients and healthy donors. A total of some 110 million sorted cells were examined across all samples, and the number of cells per subset was strongly correlated with RNA yield. In the study, TCRB repertoires of sorted circulating CD4+ T cell subsets from recently diagnosed type 1 diabetes patients were compared with those of matched healthy donors. Whereas all 30 or so donors provided naive and central memory subsets, regulatory and stem cell-like memory subsets were isolated from just 8 patients and about 8 healthy donors.

About this clone itself: Its recognized antigen is unknown. Per-nucleotide qualities are absent, and no much larger clonotype sits a single base away.

Results and caveats for the whole study, not just this receptor: Naive, central memory and regulatory TCRB repertoires appeared to be more alike among patients than among healthy donors. PCR may preferentially amplify shorter templates, but because patient and control samples were amplified and corrected together, any resulting skew would affect both groups equally. Fewer insertions and more nucleotide deletions at VDJ recombination sites were observed in patients with type 1 diabetes, implying thymic rearrangement abnormalities. Because cDNA was sequenced instead of genomic DNA, highly expressing activated cells could be over-represented, though the groups showed no difference in activation or CD3 levels. A moderate but significant shortening of TCRB CDR3 length was observed in type 1 diabetes patients in all four CD4+ subsets. Because the HLA sub-analyses included only small numbers of individuals, any influence of HLA type on TCRB rearrangement was left unresolved.

CDR3 length: 15 amino acids, cysteine to phenylalanine. Only the CDR3 DNA is retained, 45 bases long and in frame from the first base. Trimming removed 6 bases from V and 4 bases from J; the gene matches leave 7 bases unexplained. CDR1 and CDR2 were assigned from the germline V gene as MNHEY and SVGAGI. All of the isolated RNA was reverse transcribed with the High Capacity cDNA Reverse Transcription Kit, so expressed TCRB transcripts were sequenced. Deep immunoSEQ sequencing was applied to naive, central memory and regulatory T cell samples, giving an average of around 3.8 million total reads per sample. Sorted cells were lysed in RLT buffer, and RNA was extracted using DNase-treated RNeasy Micro or Mini kits according to cell number. Each cell subset was processed separately to prevent cross-contamination, with patient and healthy donor samples processed together. The immunoSEQ multiplex PCR was used to amplify TCRB sequences from cDNA, yielding 87-bp fragments that span the CDR3 region. The amplicons were sequenced using the Illumina HiSeq platform. For the original study's pipeline: Synthetic template baselines were used to correct PCR bias computationally, reads within Hamming distance 2 were collapsed, and singletons that could not be merged were discarded. Reads were aligned against IMGT so that V, D and J genes, CDR3 length and insertions or deletions at six rearrangement sites could be assigned. Within each subset, clonotype counts were normalized to sorted cell number, after which true diversity and Gini coefficients were computed with the tcR R package. The overlap coefficient, calculated on TCRB nucleotide sequences, was used to quantify repertoire sharing. TCRdb took this table from immuneACCESS and kept in-frame rearrangements with V and J called. Such tables lack part of the clones; where checked against another copy, unresolved V genes explain under half of the gap, and the rest is unexplained. The D gene and trimming were derived from the DNA, and the V and J assignments and clone size from that table. Across this sample there are about 290,000 clones, with around 7.3% seen only once. The ten largest account for approximately 0.99% of the sample.

Each donor gave one peripheral blood draw, averaging around 120 mL, which was collected into heparinised tubes. Using a panel that included CD45RO, CCR7, CD25, CD127, CD95 and CD27, naive, central memory, regulatory and stem cell-like memory CD4+ T cells were sorted on a BD FACSAria II. Every sorted population had a purity above 95%. PBMCs were separated immediately by Lymphoprep density gradient centrifugation and were stained directly, without being cultured. So that batch effects would be minimized, each experiment stained and sorted samples in pairs, pairing one healthy donor with one patient. The clonotype comes from a woman aged 18-29 years in good health. The V gene is TRBV6-5 and the J gene is TRBJ2-3, with 10 bases in between that match TRBD2. Specimen: central memory CD4+ T cells from blood. At the DNA level, the sequence is TGTGCCAGCAGAAGAAGCGGGGGGGCATCAGATACGCAGTATTTT. It encodes CASRRSGGASDTQYF.